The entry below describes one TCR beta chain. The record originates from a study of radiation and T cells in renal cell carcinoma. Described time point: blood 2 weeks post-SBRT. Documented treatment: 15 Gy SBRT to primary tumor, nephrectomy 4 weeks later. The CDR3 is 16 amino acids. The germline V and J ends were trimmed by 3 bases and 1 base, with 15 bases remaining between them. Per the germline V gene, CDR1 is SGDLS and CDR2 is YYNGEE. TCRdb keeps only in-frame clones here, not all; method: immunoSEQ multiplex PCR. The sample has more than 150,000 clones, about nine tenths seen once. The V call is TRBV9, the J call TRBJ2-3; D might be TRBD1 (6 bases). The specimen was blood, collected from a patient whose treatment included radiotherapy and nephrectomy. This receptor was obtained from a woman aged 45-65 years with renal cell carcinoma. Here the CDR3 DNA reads TGTGCCAGCAGCGGGGGTGGGGGCTCGGGCACAGATACGCAGTATTTT. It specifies CASSGGGGSGTDTQYF.